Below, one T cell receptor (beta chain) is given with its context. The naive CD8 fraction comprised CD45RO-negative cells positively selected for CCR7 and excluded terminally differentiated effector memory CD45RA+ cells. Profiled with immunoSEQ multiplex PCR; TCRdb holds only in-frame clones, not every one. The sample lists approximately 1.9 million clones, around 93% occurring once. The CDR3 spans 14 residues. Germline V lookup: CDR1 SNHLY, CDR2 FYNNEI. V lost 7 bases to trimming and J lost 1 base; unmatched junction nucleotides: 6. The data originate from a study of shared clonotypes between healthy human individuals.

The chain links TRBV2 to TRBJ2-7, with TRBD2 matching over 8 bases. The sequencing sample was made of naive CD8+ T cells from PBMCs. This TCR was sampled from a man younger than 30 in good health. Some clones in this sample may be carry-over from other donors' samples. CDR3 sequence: CASTSGPFSYEQYF. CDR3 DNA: TGTGCCAGCACTAGCGGGCCCTTTTCCTACGAGCAGTACTTC.